This T cell receptor beta chain was captured in a study of control samples from healthy donors and cancer patients (dated by TCRdb to the early 2020s). The library was built by means of the immunoSEQ multiplex PCR assay. Not all clones reach the TCRdb copy of this immuneACCESS table, which keeps in-frame sequences only. Checked studies attribute under half of the gap to unresolved V genes and leave the rest unexplained. Counted in this sample were some 120,000 clones; 93% of them appeared once. Of the sample, roughly 2.6% is held by the ten largest clones. From V the trimming removes 6 bases and from J it removes 0 bases, while the gene matches leave 14 bases of the junction unaccounted for. Taken from the germline V gene, the CDR1 and CDR2 loops are MNHNS and SASEGT. The CDR3 starts with the cysteine, ends with the phenylalanine, and has 19 residues. Only the CDR3 region is kept as DNA, spanning 57 bases read in frame from base 1.

On this clone: Its antigen is unknown. No base quality information exists; no much larger clone differs at one position.

Input material: blood. The V and J segments used are TRBV6-1 and TRBJ1-6, and 7 junction bases match TRBD1. This receptor was taken from a man aged 30 to 39 in good health. The CDR3 region has the sequence CASSELEGGRDSYNSPLHF. The DNA reads TGTGCCAGCAGCGAACTGGAAGGGGGCCGTGACTCCTATAATTCACCCCTCCACTTT.